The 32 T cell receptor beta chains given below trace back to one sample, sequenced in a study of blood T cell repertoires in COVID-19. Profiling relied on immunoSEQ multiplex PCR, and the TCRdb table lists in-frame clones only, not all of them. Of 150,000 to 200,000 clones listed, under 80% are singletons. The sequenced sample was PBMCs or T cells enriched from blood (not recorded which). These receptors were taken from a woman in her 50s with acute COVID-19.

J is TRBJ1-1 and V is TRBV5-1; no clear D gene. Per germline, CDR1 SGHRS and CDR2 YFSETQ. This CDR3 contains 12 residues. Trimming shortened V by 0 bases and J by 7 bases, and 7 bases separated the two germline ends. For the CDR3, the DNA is TGCGCCAGCAGCTTGGGAGCAAATGAAGCTTTCTTT. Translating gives CASSLGANEAFF.

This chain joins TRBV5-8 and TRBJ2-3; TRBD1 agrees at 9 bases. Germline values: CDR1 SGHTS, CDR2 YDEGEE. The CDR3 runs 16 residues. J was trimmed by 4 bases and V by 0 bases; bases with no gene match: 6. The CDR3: CASSLGTGEFADTQYF. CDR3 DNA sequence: TGTGCCAGCAGCTTGGGGACAGGGGAGTTCGCAGATACGCAGTATTTT.

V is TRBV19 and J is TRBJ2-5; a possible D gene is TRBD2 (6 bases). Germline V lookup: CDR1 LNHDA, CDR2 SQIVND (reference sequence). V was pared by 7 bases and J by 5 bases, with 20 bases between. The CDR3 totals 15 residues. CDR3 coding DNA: TGTGCCAGTACCCCCGGGACGCCAGGGAGGGAGACCCAGTACTTC. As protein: CASTPGTPGRETQYF.

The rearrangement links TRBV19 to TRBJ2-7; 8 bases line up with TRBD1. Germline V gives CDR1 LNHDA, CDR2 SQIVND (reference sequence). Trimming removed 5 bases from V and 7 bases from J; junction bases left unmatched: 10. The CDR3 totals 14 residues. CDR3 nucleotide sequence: TGTGCCAGTAGTGAGGCAGGGGGCGCGGGGGAGCAGTACGTC. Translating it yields CASSEAGGAGEQYV.

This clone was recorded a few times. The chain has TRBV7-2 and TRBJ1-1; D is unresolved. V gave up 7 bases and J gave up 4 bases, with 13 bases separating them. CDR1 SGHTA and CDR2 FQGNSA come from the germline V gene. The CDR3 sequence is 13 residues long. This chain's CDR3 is CASTRGVGTEAFF. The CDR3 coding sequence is TGTGCCAGCACCCGCGGAGTGGGCACTGAAGCTTTCTTT.

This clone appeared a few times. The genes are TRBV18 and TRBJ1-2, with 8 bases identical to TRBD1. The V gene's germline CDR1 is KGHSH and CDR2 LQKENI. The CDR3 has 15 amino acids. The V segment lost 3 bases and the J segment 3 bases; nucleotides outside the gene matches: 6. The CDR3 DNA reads TGTGCCAGCTCACCGTACGAGACAGGGGACTATGGCTACACCTTC. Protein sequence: CASSPYETGDYGYTF.

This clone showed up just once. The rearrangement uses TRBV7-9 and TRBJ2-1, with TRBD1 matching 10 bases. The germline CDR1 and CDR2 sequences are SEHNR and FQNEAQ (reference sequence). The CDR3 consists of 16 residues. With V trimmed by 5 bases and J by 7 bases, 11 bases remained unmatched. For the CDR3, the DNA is TGTGCCAGCAGCACCCAGGACAGGGGGAGCTGGAATGAGCAGTTCTTC. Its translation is CASSTQDRGSWNEQFF.

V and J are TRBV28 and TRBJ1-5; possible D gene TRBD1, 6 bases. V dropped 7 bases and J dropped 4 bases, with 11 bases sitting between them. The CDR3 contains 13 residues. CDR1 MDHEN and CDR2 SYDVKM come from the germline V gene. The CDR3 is CASIRTVNQPQHF. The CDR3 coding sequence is TGTGCCAGCATTAGGACAGTAAATCAGCCCCAGCATTTT.

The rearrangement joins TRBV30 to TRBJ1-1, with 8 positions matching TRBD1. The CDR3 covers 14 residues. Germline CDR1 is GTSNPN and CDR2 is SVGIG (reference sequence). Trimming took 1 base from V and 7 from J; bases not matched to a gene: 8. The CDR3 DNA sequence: TGTGCCTGGAGTGACCGGACAGGGTATAATGAAGCTTTCTTT. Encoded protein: CAWSDRTGYNEAFF.

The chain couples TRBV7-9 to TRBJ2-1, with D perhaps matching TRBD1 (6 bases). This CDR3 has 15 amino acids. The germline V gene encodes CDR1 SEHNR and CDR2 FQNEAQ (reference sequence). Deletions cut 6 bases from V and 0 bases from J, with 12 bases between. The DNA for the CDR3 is TGTGCCAGCAGTCAAACAGGGAGCTCCTACAATGAGCAGTTCTTC. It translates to CASSQTGSSYNEQFF.

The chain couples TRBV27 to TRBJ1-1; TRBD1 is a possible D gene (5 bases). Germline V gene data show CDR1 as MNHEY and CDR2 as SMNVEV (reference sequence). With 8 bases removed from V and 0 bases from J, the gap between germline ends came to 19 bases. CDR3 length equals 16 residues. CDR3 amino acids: CASLQDPGIMNTEAFF. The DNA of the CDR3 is TGTGCCAGCTTGCAAGACCCAGGGATTATGAACACTGAAGCTTTCTTT.

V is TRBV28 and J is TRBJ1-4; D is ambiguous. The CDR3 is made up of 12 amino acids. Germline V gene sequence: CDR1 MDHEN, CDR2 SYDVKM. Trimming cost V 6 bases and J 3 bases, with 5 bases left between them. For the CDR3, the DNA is TGTGCCAGCAGGGTAGCTAATGAAAAACTGTTTTTT. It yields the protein CASRVANEKLFF.

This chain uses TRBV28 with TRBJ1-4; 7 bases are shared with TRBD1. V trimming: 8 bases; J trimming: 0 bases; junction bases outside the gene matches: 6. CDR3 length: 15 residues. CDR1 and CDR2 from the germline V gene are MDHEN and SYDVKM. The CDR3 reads CASHQGQATNEKLFF. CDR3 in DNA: TGTGCCAGCCATCAAGGACAGGCAACTAATGAAAAACTGTTTTTT.

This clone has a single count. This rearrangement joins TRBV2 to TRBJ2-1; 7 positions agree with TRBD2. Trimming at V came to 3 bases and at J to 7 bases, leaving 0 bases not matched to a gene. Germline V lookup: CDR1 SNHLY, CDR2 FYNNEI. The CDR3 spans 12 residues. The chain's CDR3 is CASSEGGNEQFF. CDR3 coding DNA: TGTGCCAGCAGTGAGGGGGGGAATGAGCAGTTCTTC.

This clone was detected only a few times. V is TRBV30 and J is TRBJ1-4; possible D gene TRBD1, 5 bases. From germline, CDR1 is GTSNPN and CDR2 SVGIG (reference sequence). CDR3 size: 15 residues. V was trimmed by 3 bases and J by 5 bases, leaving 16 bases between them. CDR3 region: CAWSVFPRQNEKLFF. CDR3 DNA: TGTGCCTGGAGCGTATTCCCGAGACAGAATGAAAAACTGTTTTTT. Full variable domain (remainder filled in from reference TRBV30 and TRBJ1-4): SQTIHQWPATLVQPVGSPLSLECTVEGTSNPNLYWYRQAAGRGLQLLFYSVGIGQISSEVPQNLSASRPQDRQFILSSKKLLLSDSGFYLCAWSVFPRQNEKLFFGSGTQLSVL.

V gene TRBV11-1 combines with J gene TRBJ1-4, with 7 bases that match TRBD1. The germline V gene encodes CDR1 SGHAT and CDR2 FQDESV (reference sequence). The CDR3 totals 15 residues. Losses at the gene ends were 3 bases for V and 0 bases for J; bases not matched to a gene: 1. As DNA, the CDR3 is TGTGCCAGCAGCTTGGGACAGACAACTAATGAAAAACTGTTTTTT. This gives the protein CASSLGQTTNEKLFF.

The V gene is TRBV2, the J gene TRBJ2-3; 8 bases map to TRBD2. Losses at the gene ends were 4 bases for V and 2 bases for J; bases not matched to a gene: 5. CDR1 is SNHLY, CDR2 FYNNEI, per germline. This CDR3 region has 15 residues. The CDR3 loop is CASSANGGDTDTQYF. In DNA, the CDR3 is TGTGCCAGCAGTGCAAACGGGGGGGACACAGATACGCAGTATTTT.

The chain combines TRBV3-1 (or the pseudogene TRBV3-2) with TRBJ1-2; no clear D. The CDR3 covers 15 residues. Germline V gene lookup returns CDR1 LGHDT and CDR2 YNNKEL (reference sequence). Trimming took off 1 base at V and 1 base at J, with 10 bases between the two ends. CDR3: CASSQGALSNYGYTF. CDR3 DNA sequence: TGTGCCAGCAGCCAAGGGGCTCTGAGTAACTATGGCTACACCTTC.

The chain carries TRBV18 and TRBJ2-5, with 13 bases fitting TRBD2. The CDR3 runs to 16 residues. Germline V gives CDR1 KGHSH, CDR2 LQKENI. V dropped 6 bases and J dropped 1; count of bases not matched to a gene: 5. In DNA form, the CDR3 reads TGTGCCAGCTCCCCGGGACTAGCGGGACTCCAAGAGACCCAGTACTTC. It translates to CASSPGLAGLQETQYF.

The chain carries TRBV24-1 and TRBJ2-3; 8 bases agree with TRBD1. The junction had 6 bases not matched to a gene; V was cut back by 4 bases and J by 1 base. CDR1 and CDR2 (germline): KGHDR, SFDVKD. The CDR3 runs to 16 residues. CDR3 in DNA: TGTGCCACCAGTGACCGGGGACAGGACCGCACAGATACGCAGTATTTT. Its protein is CATSDRGQDRTDTQYF.

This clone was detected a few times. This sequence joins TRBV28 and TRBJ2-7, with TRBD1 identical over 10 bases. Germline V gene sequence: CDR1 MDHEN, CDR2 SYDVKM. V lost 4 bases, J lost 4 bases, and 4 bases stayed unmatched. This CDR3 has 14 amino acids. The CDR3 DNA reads TGTGCCAGCAGTTCCCGGACAGGGGGGTACGAGCAGTACGTC. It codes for CASSSRTGGYEQYV.

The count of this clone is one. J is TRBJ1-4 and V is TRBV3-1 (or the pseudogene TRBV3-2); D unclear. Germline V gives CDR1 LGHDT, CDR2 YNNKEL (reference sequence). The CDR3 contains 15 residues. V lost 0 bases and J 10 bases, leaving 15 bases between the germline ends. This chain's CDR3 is CASSQDGRPGVKLFF. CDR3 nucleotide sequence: TGTGCCAGCAGCCAAGATGGCAGGCCCGGGGTAAAACTGTTTTTT.

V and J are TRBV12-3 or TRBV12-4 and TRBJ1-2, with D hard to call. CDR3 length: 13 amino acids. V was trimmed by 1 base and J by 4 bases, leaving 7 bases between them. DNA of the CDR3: TGTGCCAGCAGTTTAGACTACTTCTATGGCTACACCTTC. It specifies CASSLDYFYGYTF.

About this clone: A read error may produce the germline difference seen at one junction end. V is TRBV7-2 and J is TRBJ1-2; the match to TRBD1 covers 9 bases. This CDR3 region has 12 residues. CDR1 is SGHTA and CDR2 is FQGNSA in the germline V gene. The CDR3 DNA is TGTGCCAGCAGCTTTACGGACAGGGGCCTCATCTTC. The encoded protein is CASSFTDRGLIF.

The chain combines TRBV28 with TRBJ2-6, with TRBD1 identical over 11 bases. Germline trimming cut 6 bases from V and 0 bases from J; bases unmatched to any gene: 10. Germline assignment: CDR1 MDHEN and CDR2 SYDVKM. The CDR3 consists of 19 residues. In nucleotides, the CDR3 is TGTGCCAGCAGACCTTCCGGACAGGGGGCCATCTCTGGGGCCAACGTCCTGACTTTC. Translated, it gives CASRPSGQGAISGANVLTF.

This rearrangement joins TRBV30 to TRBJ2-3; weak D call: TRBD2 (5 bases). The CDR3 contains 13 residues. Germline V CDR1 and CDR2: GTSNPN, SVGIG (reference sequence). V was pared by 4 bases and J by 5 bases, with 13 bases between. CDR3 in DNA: TGTGCCTGGATAGCCGGGGTAATAGATACGCAGTATTTT. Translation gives CAWIAGVIDTQYF.

The CDR3 sequence: CSVDGASGYHEQYV. The CDR3 DNA follows: TGCAGCGTTGATGGCGCTAGCGGGTATCACGAGCAGTACGTC. V and J are TRBV29-1 and TRBJ2-7, with TRBD2 matching 8 bases. Trimming at V came to 3 bases and at J to 5 bases, leaving 9 bases not matched to a gene. This CDR3 comprises 14 residues. In germline, CDR1 is SQVTM, CDR2 ANQGSEA.

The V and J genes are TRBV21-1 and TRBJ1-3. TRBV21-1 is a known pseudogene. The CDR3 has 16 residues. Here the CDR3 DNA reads TGTGCCAGCATCCACCGCGGGACTTTAAACCCTTACACCATATATTTT. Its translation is CASIHRGTLNPYTIYF.

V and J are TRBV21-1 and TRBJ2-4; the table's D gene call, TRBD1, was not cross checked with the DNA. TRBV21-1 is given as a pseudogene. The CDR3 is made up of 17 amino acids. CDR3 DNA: TGTGCCAGCAGCACCCTACCAGGACAGCTAGCCAAAAACATTCAGTACTTC. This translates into CASSTLPGQLAKNIQYF.

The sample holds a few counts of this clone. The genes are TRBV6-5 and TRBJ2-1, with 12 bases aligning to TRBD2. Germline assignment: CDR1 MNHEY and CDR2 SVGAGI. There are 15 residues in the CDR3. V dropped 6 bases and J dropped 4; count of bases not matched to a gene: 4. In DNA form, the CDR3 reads TGTGCCAGCAGGATGCTAGCGGGGGGGTACAATGAGCAGTTCTTC. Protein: CASRMLAGGYNEQFF.

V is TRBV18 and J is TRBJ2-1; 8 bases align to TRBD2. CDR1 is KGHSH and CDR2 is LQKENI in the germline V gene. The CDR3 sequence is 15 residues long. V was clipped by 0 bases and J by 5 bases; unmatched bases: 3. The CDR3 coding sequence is TGTGCCAGCTCACCACCGGGACTAGGGGACAATGAGCAGTTCTTC. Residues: CASSPPGLGDNEQFF.

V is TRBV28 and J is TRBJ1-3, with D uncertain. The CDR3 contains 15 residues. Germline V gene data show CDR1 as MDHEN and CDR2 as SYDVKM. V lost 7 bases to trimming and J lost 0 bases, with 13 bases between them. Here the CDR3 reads CASITAGNSGNTIYF. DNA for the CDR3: TGTGCCAGCATCACGGCGGGCAACTCTGGAAACACCATATATTTT.